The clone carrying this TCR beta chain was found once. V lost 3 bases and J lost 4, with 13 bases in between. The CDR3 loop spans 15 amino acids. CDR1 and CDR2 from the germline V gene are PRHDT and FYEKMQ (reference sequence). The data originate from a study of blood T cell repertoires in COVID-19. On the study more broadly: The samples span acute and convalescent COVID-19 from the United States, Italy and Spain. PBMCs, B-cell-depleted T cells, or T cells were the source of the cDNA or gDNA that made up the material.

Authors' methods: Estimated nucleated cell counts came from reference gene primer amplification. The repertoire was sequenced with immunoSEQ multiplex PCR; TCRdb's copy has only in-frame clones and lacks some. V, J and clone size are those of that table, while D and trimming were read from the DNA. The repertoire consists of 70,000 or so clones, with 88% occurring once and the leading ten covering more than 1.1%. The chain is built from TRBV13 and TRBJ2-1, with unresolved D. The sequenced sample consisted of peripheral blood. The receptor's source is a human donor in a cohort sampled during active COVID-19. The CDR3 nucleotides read TGTGCCAGCAGCTTGGAACTACGTAATTACAATGAGCAGTTCTTC. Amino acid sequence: CASSLELRNYNEQFF.